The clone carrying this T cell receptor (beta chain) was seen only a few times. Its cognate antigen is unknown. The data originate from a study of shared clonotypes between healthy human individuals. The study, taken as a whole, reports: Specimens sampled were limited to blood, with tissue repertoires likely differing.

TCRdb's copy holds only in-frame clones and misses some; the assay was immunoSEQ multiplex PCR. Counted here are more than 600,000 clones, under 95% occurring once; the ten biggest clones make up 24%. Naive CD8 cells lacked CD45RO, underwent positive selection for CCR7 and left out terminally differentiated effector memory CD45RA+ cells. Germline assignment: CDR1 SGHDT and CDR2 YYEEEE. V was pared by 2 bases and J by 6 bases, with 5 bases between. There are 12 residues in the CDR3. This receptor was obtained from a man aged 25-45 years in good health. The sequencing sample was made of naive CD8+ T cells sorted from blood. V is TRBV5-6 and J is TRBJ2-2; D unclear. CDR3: CASSFQSGELFF. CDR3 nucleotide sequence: TGTGCCAGCAGCTTCCAATCCGGGGAGCTGTTTTTT.